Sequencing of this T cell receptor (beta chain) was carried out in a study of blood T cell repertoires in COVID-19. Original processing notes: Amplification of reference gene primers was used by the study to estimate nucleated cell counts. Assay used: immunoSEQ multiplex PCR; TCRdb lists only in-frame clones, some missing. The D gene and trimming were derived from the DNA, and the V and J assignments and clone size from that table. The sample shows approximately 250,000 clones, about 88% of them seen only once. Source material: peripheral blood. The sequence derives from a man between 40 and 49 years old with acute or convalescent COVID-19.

The CDR3 protein is CASSLAREVTEAFF. CDR3 DNA: TGTGCCAGCAGCTTGGCCAGGGAGGTAACTGAAGCTTTCTTT. This chain joins TRBV5-8 and TRBJ1-1, with D tentatively TRBD1 (5 bases). Trimming removed 0 bases at V and 5 bases at J, with 11 bases between. Germline-derived CDR1 and CDR2 are SGHTS and YDEGEE. This CDR3 is built from 14 residues.